The 28 T cell receptor beta chains given below trace back to one sample, sequenced in a study of primary melanoma T cells and metastatic recurrence. Method: immunoSEQ multiplex PCR; TCRdb's copy keeps in-frame clones and lacks some. The sample yields 2,300 or so clones, more than 70% seen once. Source material: melanoma tumor tissue. These TCRs come from a human donor with melanoma.

This clone was seen just once. The J gene is TRBJ1-1, the V gene TRBV6-8; no clear D gene. Germline CDR1 is MNHGY and CDR2 is SAAAGT. The CDR3 covers 13 residues. Trimming pared 6 bases from V and 4 bases from J, leaving 12 bases between. The CDR3 is CASRSGGLTEAFF. The CDR3 nucleotides read TGTGCCAGCAGATCAGGAGGGCTCACTGAAGCTTTCTTT.

With respect to this clone: At one of its ends the junction is not consistent with the germline gene, which may arise from a read error. J is TRBJ2-5 and V is TRBV6-8, with TRBD2 matching over 9 bases. This CDR3 has 14 amino acids. Germline-derived CDR1 and CDR2 are MNHGY and SAAAGT. The chain's CDR3 is CAISKTSGQETQYF. CDR3 nucleotide sequence: TGTGCCATCAGTAAGACTAGCGGACAAGAGACCCAGTACTTC.

The chain links TRBV19 to TRBJ2-6; D ambiguous. Germline CDR1 and CDR2: LNHDA and SQIVND (reference sequence). This CDR3 has 14 amino acids. V was cut by 2 bases and J by 0 bases, with 2 bases left in between. The CDR3 bases are TGTGCCAGTAGTATAAGCTCTGGGGCCAACGTCCTGACTTTC. Its protein is CASSISSGANVLTF.

Here the CDR3 DNA reads TGTGCCAGTAGTATTCGGACAGGGGGTATGGGCACTGAAGCTTTCTTT. Protein product: CASSIRTGGMGTEAFF. This chain connects TRBV19 to TRBJ1-1, with 10 nucleotides matching TRBD1. Germline-derived CDR1 and CDR2 are LNHDA and SQIVND (reference sequence). The CDR3 consists of 16 residues. The trim removed 3 bases at V and 4 bases at J, leaving 8 bases unmatched.

This clone was seen a handful of times. The chain uses TRBV23-1 and TRBJ2-7; the match to TRBD1 covers 7 bases. TRBV23-1 is reported as an ORF; its role is uncertain. Trimming removed 0 bases from V and 4 bases from J; junction bases left unmatched: 3. The length of the CDR3 is 14 residues. Here the CDR3 reads CASSQSGGQYEQYF. CDR3 sequence (DNA): TGCGCCAGCAGTCAATCAGGGGGACAGTACGAGCAGTACTTC.

This clone has just a few counts. V and J are TRBV11-3 and TRBJ1-2; TRBD1 is a possible D gene (5 bases). The V end lost 5 bases, the J end lost 10 bases, and 32 bases lay between the germline ends. The CDR3 consists of 18 residues. The germline V gene has CDR1 SGHNT and CDR2 YENEEA. This chain's CDR3 is CASSQRDRDRPRRAFYTF. CDR3 in DNA: TGTGCCAGCAGCCAGAGGGACCGGGACCGCCCAAGGAGGGCGTTCTACACCTTC. Using reference TRBV11-3 and TRBJ1-2 for the parts outside the CDR3, the full variable domain is EAGVVQSPRYKIIEKKQPVAFWCNPISGHNTLYWYLQNLGQGPELLIRYENEEAVDDSQLPKDRFSAERLKGVDSTLKIQPAELGDSAVYLCASSQRDRDRPRRAFYTFGSGTRLTVV.

The chain combines TRBV28 with TRBJ1-4, with 7 positions matching TRBD1. The V segment lost 1 base and the J segment 6 bases; nucleotides outside the gene matches: 5. The germline CDR1 and CDR2 sequences are MDHEN and SYDVKM. The CDR3 spans 15 residues. CDR3 amino acids: CASSLSGQTYEKLFF. The CDR3 nucleotides are TGTGCCAGCAGTTTATCGGGACAGACGTATGAAAAACTGTTTTTT.

Details on this clone: One junction end does not reproduce the germline sequence, and a read error may be involved. The V gene is TRBV19, the J gene TRBJ2-6, with 10 bases fitting TRBD2. Germline V gene sequence: CDR1 LNHDA, CDR2 SQIVND (reference sequence). The CDR3 contains 20 residues. The CDR3 sequence: CASSILPASGGPSRANVLTF. CDR3 bases: TGTGCCAGTAGTATATTACCGGCTAGCGGGGGCCCCTCTAGGGCCAACGTCCTGACTTTC.

The rearrangement uses TRBV5-1 and TRBJ2-4; 8 bases align to TRBD1. CDR1 and CDR2 (germline): SGHRS, YFSETQ. The junction had 6 bases not matched to a gene; V was cut back by 2 bases and J by 8 bases. The CDR3 length is 14 residues. CDR3 sequence: CASSFGQGGDIQYF. CDR3 DNA: TGCGCCAGCAGCTTTGGACAGGGTGGTGACATTCAGTACTTC.

This chain links TRBV6-8 with TRBJ1-5; 8 bases agree with TRBD1. J was trimmed by 2 bases and V by 7 bases; bases with no gene match: 10. The CDR3 has 16 residues. Per germline, CDR1 MNHGY and CDR2 SAAAGT. The CDR3 loop is CASISGRGQGNQPQHF. The CDR3 nucleotides are TGTGCCAGCATATCGGGCAGGGGGCAGGGCAATCAGCCCCAGCATTTT.

The J gene is TRBJ2-6, the V gene TRBV5-1; 7 bases are a match to TRBD1. After removal of 4 bases from V and 4 bases from J, the junction contained 14 bases not matched to a gene. CDR3 size: 18 residues. Germline CDR1 SGHRS, CDR2 YFSETQ. CDR3 bases: TGCGCCAGCAGCCGATCCCGCGAGGGGGCGGTCGGGGCCAACGTCCTGACTTTC. Amino acid sequence: CASSRSREGAVGANVLTF.

J is TRBJ2-2 and V is TRBV6-8, with D uncertain. Trimming pared 4 bases from V and 6 bases from J, leaving 15 bases between. The CDR3 loop spans 15 amino acids. Germline V gives CDR1 MNHGY, CDR2 SAAAGT. The DNA of the CDR3 is TGTGCCAGCAGTTTCTATGAGGATGCTGCCGGGGAGCTGTTTTTT. Translated, it gives CASSFYEDAAGELFF.

The chain links TRBV28 to TRBJ2-5, with TRBD2 as a possible D gene (5 bases). Germline lookup yields CDR1 MDHEN and CDR2 SYDVKM. The CDR3 is made up of 13 amino acids. Trimming removed 5 bases at V and 0 bases at J, with 7 bases between. For the CDR3, the DNA is TGTGCCAGCAGTCCTAGCCACCAAGAGACCCAGTACTTC. Its protein is CASSPSHQETQYF.

The chain carries TRBV19 and TRBJ2-1; 9 bases are a match to TRBD2. The germline V gene encodes CDR1 LNHDA and CDR2 SQIVND (reference sequence). The ends lost 4 bases at V and 4 bases at J; junction bases unmatched: 2. The CDR3 loop spans 14 amino acids. In nucleotides, the CDR3 is TGTGCCAGTAGTACTAGCGGGGCATACAATGAGCAGTTCTTC. Translating gives CASSTSGAYNEQFF.

The chain has TRBV23-1 and TRBJ2-3; D not certain. TRBV23-1 is an ORF, with its function uncertain. The CDR3 covers 16 residues. V was pared by 6 bases and J by 0 bases, with 16 bases between. The CDR3 DNA reads as TGCGCCAGCAGCCAAGTAAATTTGGTCAGCACAGATACGCAGTATTTT. Its protein product is CASSQVNLVSTDTQYF.

The chain has TRBV23-1 and TRBJ2-1; D call uncertain. TRBV23-1 has ORF status, its function being uncertain. The CDR3 sequence is 14 residues long. The V end was cut by 6 bases, the J end by 6 bases, with 15 bases between. CDR3 DNA: TGCGCCAGCAGCCAAGCATACATCCCCAATGAGCAGTTCTTC. Its protein product is CASSQAYIPNEQFF.

This chain joins TRBV10-1 and TRBJ2-3, with TRBD2 identical over 10 bases. Germline CDR1 and CDR2: WNHNN and SYGVQD (reference sequence). V was clipped by 6 bases and J by 4 bases; unmatched bases: 19. The CDR3 has 19 amino acids. CDR3 amino acids: CASRVPRPAGGPMADTQYF. DNA for the CDR3: TGCGCCAGCAGAGTACCCCGACCAGCGGGAGGGCCGATGGCAGATACGCAGTATTTT.

This clone ranks as medium-sized (0.01 to 0.1%). The V gene is TRBV6-8, the J gene TRBJ1-5, with TRBD1 identical over 10 bases. Germline V gives CDR1 MNHGY, CDR2 SAAAGT. With V trimmed by 5 bases and J by 5 bases, 3 bases remained unmatched. The CDR3 spans 14 residues. CDR3 nucleotide sequence: TGTGCCAGCAGTGAGACAGGGGGCTATCAGCCCCAGCATTTT. Its translation: CASSETGGYQPQHF.

The chain uses TRBV2 and TRBJ2-1; D unclear. The CDR3 is 13 residues long. Deletions cut 4 bases from V and 5 bases from J, with 9 bases between. Germline V gene sequence: CDR1 SNHLY, CDR2 FYNNEI. Here the CDR3 reads CASSVPFNNEQFF. The CDR3 DNA reads TGTGCCAGCAGTGTCCCCTTTAACAATGAGCAGTTCTTC.

The V call is TRBV30, the J call TRBJ2-5; D possibly matches TRBD1 or TRBD2 (5 bases each). The V end was cut by 4 bases, the J end by 5 bases, with 8 bases between. CDR1 and CDR2 from the germline V gene are GTSNPN and SVGIG (reference sequence). The CDR3 consists of 11 residues. The CDR3 protein is CAWNWGETQYF. The CDR3, as DNA: TGTGCCTGGAACTGGGGGGAGACCCAGTACTTC. Full variable domain (outside the CDR3, taken from reference TRBV30 and TRBJ2-5): SQTIHQWPATLVQPVGSPLSLECTVEGTSNPNLYWYRQAAGRGLQLLFYSVGIGQISSEVPQNLSASRPQDRQFILSSKKLLLSDSGFYLCAWNWGETQYFGPGTRLLVL.

The chain joins TRBV18 to TRBJ1-1; perhaps TRBD1 as D (5 bases). Between the trimmed V and J ends, which lost 4 bases and 1 base, there was a span of 10 bases. This CDR3 region has 14 residues. Germline V lookup: CDR1 KGHSH, CDR2 LQKENI. CDR3 bases: TGTGCCAGCTCACGGGAGACAGAGAACACTGAAGCTTTCTTT. It yields the protein CASSRETENTEAFF.

The V gene is TRBV19, the J gene TRBJ2-7; 7 bases match TRBD2. V trimming: 5 bases; J trimming: 4 bases; junction bases outside the gene matches: 5. The CDR3 is made up of 13 amino acids. From germline, CDR1 is LNHDA and CDR2 SQIVND (reference sequence). Written as DNA, the CDR3 is TGTGCCAGTAGTGCGGGAGAAAGGTACGAGCAGTACTTC. Protein product: CASSAGERYEQYF.

This clone showed up just a few times. This chain links TRBV15 with TRBJ1-5; D is perhaps TRBD1 (5 bases). Germline V gives CDR1 LNHNV, CDR2 YYDKDF (reference sequence). There are 14 residues in the CDR3. V was pared by 5 bases and J by 7 bases, with 15 bases between. The CDR3 DNA reads TGTGCCACCAGCCCGGCAGGGTTGGGGCAGCCCCAGCATTTT. It is translated as CATSPAGLGQPQHF.

This rearrangement joins TRBV11-3 to TRBJ1-3; D call uncertain. Per germline, CDR1 SGHNT and CDR2 YENEEA. The CDR3 is 15 amino acids. Trimming pared 3 bases from V and 0 bases from J, leaving 9 bases between. The CDR3 loop reads CASSFRGYSGNTIYF. The CDR3 DNA reads as TGTGCCAGCAGCTTCCGGGGTTACTCTGGAAACACCATATATTTT.

This rearrangement joins TRBV6-8 to TRBJ2-2, with TRBD2 as a possible D gene (6 bases). CDR3 size: 15 residues. Looked up from germline, CDR1 is MNHGY and CDR2 is SAAAGT. V dropped 5 bases and J dropped 3 bases, with 13 bases sitting between them. The CDR3 bases are TGTGCCAGCAGTCGTAGCGGAGGGGACACCGGGGAGCTGTTTTTT. This codes for CASSRSGGDTGELFF.

This chain joins TRBV19 and TRBJ2-1, with 9 bases identical to TRBD2. The CDR3 loop spans 14 amino acids. The germline CDR1 and CDR2 sequences are LNHDA and SQIVND (reference sequence). V was clipped by 5 bases and J by 8 bases; unmatched bases: 7. The DNA for the CDR3 is TGTGCCAGTAGTGAGGCGGGGGGGCCTTATGAGCAGTTCTTC. This encodes CASSEAGGPYEQFF. Drawing the rest from reference TRBV19 and TRBJ2-1, the complete variable domain is DGGITQSPKYLFRKEGQNVTLSCEQNLNHDAMYWYRQDPGQGLRLIYYSQIVNDFQKGDIAEGYSVSREKKESFPLTVTSAQKNPTAFYLCASSEAGGPYEQFFGPGTRLTVL.

CDR3 amino acids: CASSMFLNTEAFF. The CDR3 DNA reads TGTGCCAGTAGTATGTTTTTGAACACTGAAGCTTTCTTT. V gene TRBV19 combines with J gene TRBJ1-1; no clear D gene. CDR1 and CDR2 from the germline V gene are LNHDA and SQIVND (reference sequence). The CDR3 sequence is 13 residues long. Trimming took 3 bases from V and 0 from J, leaving 5 bases between them. Variable domain in full (rest from reference TRBV19 and TRBJ1-1): DGGITQSPKYLFRKEGQNVTLSCEQNLNHDAMYWYRQDPGQGLRLIYYSQIVNDFQKGDIAEGYSVSREKKESFPLTVTSAQKNPTAFYLCASSMFLNTEAFFGQGTRLTVV.

This clone was observed a single time. This chain connects TRBV1 to TRBJ1-5; the table calls TRBD1, which could not be checked here. TRBV1 is annotated as a pseudogene. The CDR3 totals 15 residues. The CDR3 spells CASSQGGQGRQPQHF. The CDR3 region has the DNA TGCGCCAGCAGCCAGGGAGGACAGGGCAGACAGCCCCAGCATTTT.